The 24 T cell receptor beta chains listed next were all sequenced from one sample in a study of OX40 agonist ivuxolimab in advanced cancers. The data were produced by immunoSEQ multiplex PCR, yet TCRdb's version contains in-frame clones alone and is incomplete. The profile shows about 77,000 clones, around 87% of them singletons. Sequencing used CD4+ or CD8+ T cells sorted from blood, obtained in a trial of the OX40 agonist ivuxolimab. These TCRs come from an adult with an advanced solid tumor such as melanoma, head and neck, liver or kidney cancer.

This rearrangement joins TRBV6-5 to TRBJ2-2; 7 bases map to TRBD1. Trimming at V came to 0 bases and at J to 4 bases, leaving 5 bases not matched to a gene. This CDR3 is 16 amino acids long. The germline CDR1 and CDR2 sequences are MNHEY and SVGAGI. CDR3 amino acids: CASSYSNRGRTGELFF. CDR3 nucleotides: TGTGCCAGCAGTTACTCGAACAGGGGACGCACCGGGGAGCTGTTTTTT.

In this sample, this clone turned up a few times. The rearrangement joins TRBV29-1 to TRBJ1-1; D is unclear. Trimming removed 5 bases from V and 5 bases from J, with 12 bases in between. The CDR3 length is 12 residues. The germline CDR1 and CDR2 sequences are SQVTM and ANQGSEA. Here the CDR3 reads CSVWGGETEAFF. CDR3 DNA: TGCAGCGTTTGGGGTGGGGAAACTGAAGCTTTCTTT.

The chain links TRBV19 to TRBJ2-1; 7 bases line up with TRBD2. Trimming at V came to 5 bases and at J to 7 bases, leaving 5 bases not matched to a gene. The CDR3 has 13 residues. Germline loops: CDR1 LNHDA, CDR2 SQIVND (reference sequence). Written as DNA, the CDR3 is TGTGCCAGTAGTGAGGGACTAACGAATGAGCAGTTCTTC. This codes for CASSEGLTNEQFF.

The V and J genes are TRBV7-7 and TRBJ2-2; the D is unclear. Deletions cut 3 bases from V and 4 bases from J, with 9 bases between. The CDR3 is made up of 14 amino acids. Germline V lookup: CDR1 SSHAT, CDR2 FNYEAQ (reference sequence). The CDR3 loop is CASSLASTTGELFF. For the CDR3, the DNA is TGTGCCAGCAGCTTGGCCTCGACCACCGGGGAGCTGTTTTTT.

The V gene is TRBV14, the J gene TRBJ1-2; D unclear. The CDR3 contains 13 residues. V was trimmed by 1 base and J by 10 bases, leaving 13 bases between them. The V gene's germline CDR1 is SGHDN and CDR2 FVKESK. CDR3 residues: CASSQGGNLNYTF. CDR3 DNA: TGTGCCAGCAGCCAAGGTGGCAACTTAAACTACACCTTC.

In DNA form, the CDR3 reads TGTGCCTGGAGTCGAAGACCTCGCGGAGATACGCAGTATTTT. Its translation: CAWSRRPRGDTQYF. This chain joins TRBV30 and TRBJ2-3; D not resolved. Germline V CDR1 and CDR2: GTSNPN, SVGIG (reference sequence). With 2 bases removed from V and 5 bases from J, the gap between germline ends came to 14 bases. This CDR3 region has 14 residues. Filled out from reference TRBV30 and TRBJ2-3, the complete variable domain reads SQTIHQWPATLVQPVGSPLSLECTVEGTSNPNLYWYRQAAGRGLQLLFYSVGIGQISSEVPQNLSASRPQDRQFILSSKKLLLSDSGFYLCAWSRRPRGDTQYFGPGTRLTVL.

J is TRBJ1-6 and V is TRBV6-1, with D hard to call. Trimming stripped 7 bases from V and 6 bases from J, with 16 bases between. This CDR3 comprises 15 residues. Germline CDR1 is MNHNS and CDR2 is SASEGT. The CDR3 nucleotides read TGTGCCAGCATTTCGAGGAGTCTTGGTAATTCACCCCTCCACTTT. Translating gives CASISRSLGNSPLHF.

The V gene is TRBV5-6, the J gene TRBJ2-5; possibly TRBD2 for D (6 bases). Germline V gene data show CDR1 as SGHDT and CDR2 as YYEEEE. CDR3 length equals 15 residues. Trimming removed 3 bases from V and 7 bases from J, with 19 bases in between. The CDR3 sequence: CASSSLAGLAGTQYF. CDR3 DNA sequence: TGTGCCAGCAGCTCTCTCGCGGGGCTAGCTGGGACCCAGTACTTC.

The rearrangement joins TRBV6-6 to TRBJ1-1; D perhaps matches TRBD1 (5 bases). Germline loops: CDR1 MNHNY, CDR2 SVGAGI (reference sequence). This CDR3 spans 13 amino acids. Trimming removed 7 bases from V and 1 base from J, with 10 bases in between. In nucleotides, the CDR3 is TGTGCCAGCAAAGAAAGGGGGAACACTGAAGCTTTCTTT. Its translation: CASKERGNTEAFF.

The chain uses TRBV11-3 and TRBJ2-3; D might be TRBD1 (5 bases). V lost 8 bases and J lost 3, with 18 bases in between. Germline CDR1 is SGHNT and CDR2 is YENEEA. This CDR3 has 15 amino acids. CDR3 bases: TGTGCCAGCTCAGAGTGGGGCAGAGTAACAGATACGCAGTATTTT. Translation: CASSEWGRVTDTQYF.

V is TRBV7-2 and J is TRBJ1-2; weak D call: TRBD1 (5 bases). The CDR3 extends over 13 amino acids. CDR1 SGHTA and CDR2 FQGNSA come from the germline V gene. Deletions cut 6 bases from V and 8 bases from J, with 16 bases between. The CDR3 sequence is CASSRQGAGGYTF. CDR3 coding DNA: TGTGCCAGCAGTCGGCAAGGAGCAGGGGGCTACACCTTC.

This clone was recorded once. This rearrangement joins TRBV7-6 to TRBJ1-6; the D gene is possibly TRBD1 (5 bases). CDR1 and CDR2 (germline): SGHVS, FNYEAQ. This CDR3 contains 16 residues. Between the trimmed V and J ends, which lost 1 base and 7 bases, there was a span of 14 bases. The CDR3 DNA follows: TGTGCCAGCAGCTTAGATGGGGCGCTTAAGAATTCACCCCTCCACTTT. It yields the protein CASSLDGALKNSPLHF.

The CDR3: CASRRGSTHGYTF. DNA of the CDR3: TGTGCCAGCAGGAGGGGGTCTACACATGGCTACACCTTC. V usage is TRBV6-5 and J usage is TRBJ1-2; D may be TRBD1 (6 bases). The CDR3 consists of 13 residues. Germline assignment: CDR1 MNHEY and CDR2 SVGAGI. The V gene lost 6 bases and the J gene lost 6 bases, with 14 bases spanning the gap.

The genes are TRBV11-3 and TRBJ2-2; D not certain. The CDR3 consists of 16 residues. In germline, CDR1 is SGHNT, CDR2 YENEEA. The V end lost 4 bases, the J end lost 3 bases, and 15 bases lay between the germline ends. The CDR3 here is CASSYDSGVHTGELFF. CDR3 in DNA: TGTGCCAGCAGCTACGACTCGGGCGTCCACACCGGGGAGCTGTTTTTT.

The chain joins TRBV30 to TRBJ2-7; D may match TRBD1 or TRBD2 (5 bases each). The CDR3 has 13 amino acids. Germline loops: CDR1 GTSNPN, CDR2 SVGIG (reference sequence). The ends were cut back, 0 bases at V and 2 bases at J, with 8 bases in the middle. CDR3 residues: CAWSVRGTYEQYF. CDR3 nucleotide sequence: TGTGCCTGGAGTGTCCGGGGCACCTACGAGCAGTACTTC.

The chain combines TRBV6-1 with TRBJ1-5; 7 bases line up with TRBD1. CDR1 is MNHNS and CDR2 is SASEGT in the germline V gene. The CDR3 is 15 amino acids. V lost 7 bases and J lost 4; bases outside the gene matches: 10. The CDR3, as DNA: TGTGCCAGCACCCGAGGACAGGTCGTTAATCAGCCCCAGCATTTT. Its translation: CASTRGQVVNQPQHF.

The CDR3 region has the DNA TGTGCAAGTCGCGGACAGGACAGGGCCCAAGAGACCCAGTACTTC. Amino acids: CASRGQDRAQETQYF. J is TRBJ2-5 and V is TRBV12-2; the table's D call of TRBD1 was not tested on the DNA. TRBV12-2 corresponds to a pseudogene. The length of the CDR3 is 15 residues.

This sequence joins TRBV19 and TRBJ1-6, with D tentatively TRBD1 (5 bases). The CDR3 runs to 15 residues. The V end lost 7 bases, the J end lost 7 bases, and 17 bases lay between the germline ends. Germline loops: CDR1 LNHDA, CDR2 SQIVND (reference sequence). The CDR3 here is CASNIQRGDNSPLHF. CDR3 nucleotides: TGTGCCAGTAATATTCAAAGGGGAGACAATTCACCCCTCCACTTT. The full variable domain, in which reference TRBV19 and TRBJ1-6 provide the parts outside the CDR3, is DGGITQSPKYLFRKEGQNVTLSCEQNLNHDAMYWYRQDPGQGLRLIYYSQIVNDFQKGDIAEGYSVSREKKESFPLTVTSAQKNPTAFYLCASNIQRGDNSPLHFGNGTRLTVT.

This chain uses TRBV6-1 with TRBJ1-1; D unresolved. CDR1 and CDR2 from the germline V gene are MNHNS and SASEGT. Trimming pared 6 bases from V and 3 bases from J, leaving 11 bases between. The CDR3 extends over 13 amino acids. The CDR3 coding sequence is TGTGCCAGCAGGGGAGCAATTGACACTGAAGCTTTCTTT. Translation gives CASRGAIDTEAFF.

The V and J genes are TRBV7-3 and TRBJ2-1, with TRBD2 identical over 7 bases. CDR1 and CDR2 from the germline V gene are SGHTA and FQGTGA. The CDR3 consists of 14 residues. With 4 bases clipped from V and 4 bases from J, the junction kept 4 bases outside the gene matches. In DNA, the CDR3 is TGTGCCAGCAGCTCGGCTAGCGGTTACAATGAGCAGTTCTTC. It yields the protein CASSSASGYNEQFF.

Details on this clone: The sample holds other DNA sequences that translate to the same CDR3. The CDR3 DNA reads as TGTGCCAGCAGCTTAGTGGGCGGGAGCTACGAGCAGTACTTC. Translating it yields CASSLVGGSYEQYF. The chain is built from TRBV11-2 and TRBJ2-7, with 7 bases identical to TRBD2. CDR3 length equals 14 residues. Trimming took 1 base from V and 3 from J; bases not matched to a gene: 3. Germline CDR1 is SGHAT and CDR2 is FQNNGV.

This sequence joins TRBV27 and TRBJ1-5; a possible D gene is TRBD1 (6 bases). The germline V gene encodes CDR1 MNHEY and CDR2 SMNVEV (reference sequence). The CDR3 contains 16 residues. V dropped 3 bases and J dropped 0 bases, with 12 bases sitting between them. The CDR3 sequence: CASSFHRTASNQPQHF. CDR3 nucleotides: TGTGCCAGCAGTTTCCACCGGACAGCTAGCAATCAGCCCCAGCATTTT.

This chain joins TRBV2 and TRBJ1-5; the D is unclear. V was pared by 4 bases and J by 0 bases, with 7 bases between. The CDR3 is 14 amino acids. Per germline, CDR1 SNHLY and CDR2 FYNNEI. The CDR3 region has the DNA TGTGCCAGCAGTGTCCTGTATAGCAATCAGCCCCAGCATTTT. Protein: CASSVLYSNQPQHF.

The rearrangement links TRBV10-1 to TRBJ2-5, with no clear D. CDR1 and CDR2 (germline): WNHNN, SYGVQD (reference sequence). The CDR3 runs 16 residues. V lost 0 bases and J 5 bases, leaving 16 bases between the germline ends. The CDR3 DNA reads TGCGCCAGCAGTGAGTCTCAGGCCGCCGGGTGGGAGACCCAGTACTTC. Translation gives CASSESQAAGWETQYF.